This T cell receptor (beta chain) was profiled in a study of identical twins. Study findings and constraints: Cross-sectional statistical analysis was relied on for the conclusions, without the same donors being followed.

Germline V lookup: CDR1 DFQATT, CDR2 SNEGSKA (reference sequence). The CDR3 runs to 16 residues. After removal of 0 bases from V and 9 bases from J, the junction contained 11 bases not matched to a gene. About this clonotype: The antigen remains unidentified.

Template switching added a universal primer binding site, and final cDNA carried unique molecular identifiers. TCRdb reprocessed the 5' RACE reads with MiXCR, giving one entry per CDR3 protein. The table includes a few hundred thousand distinct CDR3 sequences, about 16% detected once. These same data were also listed under a study on yellow fever vaccine responses in identical twins.

The rearrangement uses TRBV20-1 and TRBJ2-1; TRBD2 matches 10 bases. The sequencing input was CD4+ T cells sorted from blood. The TCR sequence derives from a woman in her late teens or twenties in good health. The CDR3 protein is CSARDSASGGPGEQFF. In DNA form, the CDR3 reads TGCAGTGCTAGAGATTCGGCTAGCGGGGGCCCTGGTGAGCAGTTCTTC.